This T cell receptor (beta chain) was found in a study of identical twins. TCRdb re-derived calls from the 5' RACE reads in MiXCR, one entry per CDR3 protein. The table shows about 810,000 distinct CDR3 sequences, with 10% to 15% occurring only once. This sample was shared with a second study, whose subject was yellow fever vaccine responses in identical twins.

The TCR was taken from a woman between 18 and 29 years old in good health. The material sequenced was PBMCs.

The CDR3 sequence is CASSPKERYEQYF. DNA for the CDR3: TGTGCCAGCTCACCTAAGGAGCGGTACGAGCAGTACTTC. This chain joins TRBV18 and TRBJ2-7, with D possibly being TRBD2 (5 bases). Deletions cut 3 bases from V and 4 bases from J, with 10 bases between. Germline-derived CDR1 and CDR2 are KGHSH and LQKENI. This CDR3 is built from 13 residues.